The rows below give T cell receptor beta chains drawn from one sample of a study of memory CD4+ T cells and cytomegalovirus serostatus. Libraries were prepared by immunoSEQ multiplex PCR; TCRdb keeps only in-frame clonotypes and omits some of them. The sample comprises 50,000 to 60,000 clones, 65% to 80% of which are singletons, and more than 1.1% rests with the top ten. The sequenced sample was memory CD4+ T cells from blood. Receptors were obtained from an adult in good health and CMV-seropositive. Each CDR3 is given with its conserved first and last residue. The D gene is left open where the match is weak. Size tells how often a clone was seen (once, few, many) or the class of an expanded clone, and some rows leave it out.

size,V,D,J,CDR3,DNA
-,TRBV9,-,TRBJ2-6,CASSARPGVTSSGANVLTF,TGTGCCAGCAGCGCGAGACCGGGAGTAACCTCCTCTGGGGCCAACGTCCTGACTTTC
-,TRBV5-6,-,TRBJ2-3,CASSSLRGRYTDTQYF,TGTGCCAGCAGCTCCCTACGCGGACGCTACACAGATACGCAGTATTTT
once,TRBV28,-,TRBJ1-5,CASRREGNQPQHF,TGTGCCAGCAGGAGGGAAGGCAATCAGCCCCAGCATTTT
-,TRBV2,TRBD1,TRBJ1-2,CASSEGQGKVERFYGYTF,TGTGCCAGCAGCGAGGGACAGGGGAAGGTCGAACGGTTCTATGGCTACACCTTC
once,TRBV6-6,-,TRBJ2-1,CASSYQGSSYNEQFF,TGTGCCAGCAGTTATCAGGGAAGCTCCTACAATGAGCAGTTCTTC
-,TRBV4-1,-,TRBJ2-3,CASSQDHGGASTDTQYF,TGCGCCAGCAGCCAAGATCACGGGGGCGCTAGCACAGATACGCAGTATTTT
-,TRBV28,-,TRBJ2-7,CASSSSNRIEQYF,TGTGCCAGCAGTTCCTCAAACAGGATCGAGCAGTACTTC
-,TRBV5-1,TRBD1,TRBJ1-2,CASSRNPSGTGNGYTF,TGCGCCAGCAGCCGAAACCCCTCCGGGACAGGGAATGGCTACACCTTC
-,TRBV9,TRBD2,TRBJ2-7,CASSGGPSGRGYEQYF,TGTGCCAGCAGCGGAGGTCCTAGCGGGAGGGGCTACGAGCAGTACTTC
once,TRBV19,TRBD2,TRBJ2-1,CASSIRASGGEQFF,TGTGCCAGTAGTATCAGGGCTAGCGGGGGGGAGCAGTTCTTC
-,TRBV14,TRBD2,TRBJ2-7,CASSLKAGVVEQYF,TGTGCCAGCAGCCTCAAGGCGGGGGTGGTAGAGCAGTACTTC
-,TRBV5-4,-,TRBJ2-7,CASNDSRPTYEQYF,TGTGCCAGCAATGACTCAAGACCAACCTACGAGCAGTACTTC
-,TRBV5-1,-,TRBJ1-1,CASSSPREPNTEAFF,TGCGCCAGCAGCTCCCCCAGGGAACCGAACACTGAAGCTTTCTTT
-,TRBV9,-,TRBJ1-6,CASSPGTFGNSPLHF,TGTGCCAGCAGCCCAGGGACGTTCGGTAATTCACCCCTCCACTTT
-,TRBV5-1,TRBD1,TRBJ2-3,CASSPLGQTTDTQYF,TGCGCCAGCAGCCCCTTGGGACAGACCACAGATACGCAGTATTTT
-,TRBV19,-,TRBJ1-6,CASSGGPVDLYNSPLHF,TGTGCCAGTAGTGGAGGGCCGGTAGATCTTTATAATTCACCCCTCCACTTT
few,TRBV19,-,TRBJ2-4,CASSTLAKNIQYF,TGTGCCAGTAGTACCCTAGCCAAAAACATTCAGTACTTC
-,TRBV18,-,TRBJ1-2,CASSPGLNEAYGYTF,TGTGCCAGCTCACCGGGACTAAATGAAGCCTATGGCTACACCTTC
-,TRBV6-5,-,TRBJ1-2,CASTPRSRDGGYTF,TGTGCCAGCACCCCCCGGAGCAGGGATGGTGGCTACACCTTC
once,TRBV27,-,TRBJ2-1,CASSLSGNNEQFF,TGTGCCAGCAGTTTATCTGGGAACAATGAGCAGTTCTTC
-,TRBV6-6,-,TRBJ2-3,CASSYEPQTTDTQYF,TGTGCCAGCAGTTACGAGCCGCAGACCACAGATACGCAGTATTTT
once,TRBV7-7,-,TRBJ2-5,CASSLGRGETQYF,TGTGCTAGCAGTCTCGGCAGGGGAGAGACCCAGTACTTC
-,TRBV7-9,-,TRBJ1-2,CASSLSGGTNYGYTF,TGTGCCAGCAGCTTATCCGGCGGAACTAACTATGGCTACACCTTC
-,TRBV4-1,TRBD2,TRBJ2-3,CASSQEGGRLAGYTDTQYF,TGCGCCAGCAGCCAAGAGGGGGGAAGACTAGCCGGTTACACAGATACGCAGTATTTT
-,TRBV11-2,-,TRBJ1-1,CASSLVPGAGTEAFF,TGTGCCAGCAGCTTAGTCCCCGGGGCGGGCACTGAAGCTTTCTTT
-,TRBV11-2,-,TRBJ2-1,CASSLGYRDEQFF,TGTGCCAGCAGCTTAGGCTACAGGGATGAGCAGTTCTTC
once,TRBV28,TRBD2,TRBJ2-7,CASQLAGRDEQYF,TGTGCCAGCCAACTAGCGGGAAGGGACGAGCAGTACTTC
-,TRBV4-2,-,TRBJ2-4,CASSQVGVVKNIQYF,TGTGCCAGCAGCCAAGTGGGGGTGGTCAAAAACATTCAGTACTTC
-,TRBV19,TRBD1,TRBJ1-1,CASSPRNRGLGTEAFF,TGTGCCAGTAGTCCACGAAACAGGGGGCTGGGGACTGAAGCTTTCTTT
-,TRBV2,TRBD2,TRBJ2-1,CASSEGLAGIYNEQFF,TGTGCCAGCAGTGAGGGACTAGCGGGGATATACAATGAGCAGTTCTTC
-,TRBV5-4,TRBD2,TRBJ2-5,CASSLRGGVQETQYF,TGTGCCAGCAGCTTGCGCGGGGGGGTCCAAGAGACCCAGTACTTC
-,TRBV6-1,-,TRBJ1-3,CASSGSTGNTIYF,TGTGCCAGCAGTGGATCGACTGGAAACACCATATATTTT
-,TRBV7-2,-,TRBJ2-1,CASRSVGYNEQFF,TGTGCCAGCAGGTCTGTTGGGTACAATGAGCAGTTCTTC
-,TRBV11-1,TRBD2,TRBJ2-7,CASTLVGGSSYEQYF,TGTGCCAGCACCCTTGTGGGGGGGAGCTCCTACGAGCAGTACTTC
-,TRBV7-8,TRBD1,TRBJ1-4,CASSPSGQGVKLFF,TGTGCCAGCAGCCCTTCCGGTCAGGGGGTAAAACTGTTTTTT
-,TRBV29-1,-,TRBJ1-2,CSVARRGENYGYTF,TGCAGCGTCGCCCGTCGAGGGGAGAACTATGGCTACACCTTC
-,TRBV30,-,TRBJ1-1,CAWTGFMNTEAFF,TGTGCCTGGACTGGGTTCATGAACACTGAAGCTTTCTTT
-,TRBV18,TRBD2,TRBJ2-5,CASSQRLAGETQYF,TGTGCCAGCTCACAACGACTAGCAGGGGAGACCCAGTACTTC
-,TRBV9,-,TRBJ2-1,CASSVVSGGARYNEQFF,TGTGCCAGCAGCGTAGTGAGTGGGGGGGCAAGGTACAATGAGCAGTTCTTC
-,TRBV7-2,TRBD1,TRBJ1-2,CASSFWTGNYGYTF,TGTGCCAGCAGCTTTTGGACAGGAAACTATGGCTACACCTTC
-,TRBV11-2,-,TRBJ2-1,CASSSRTIHEQFF,TGTGCCAGCAGCTCCAGGACTATCCATGAGCAGTTCTTC
-,TRBV15,TRBD2,TRBJ2-3,CATSRGAGAQYF,TGTGCCACCAGCAGAGGAGCGGGGGCGCAGTATTTT
-,TRBV2,-,TRBJ1-5,CASSFQGGNQPQHF,TGTGCCAGCAGCTTTCAGGGCGGCAATCAGCCCCAGCATTTT
-,TRBV7-2,-,TRBJ1-2,CASSLISNYGYTF,TGTGCCAGCAGCTTAATCAGTAACTATGGCTACACCTTC
-,TRBV19,TRBD1,TRBJ2-1,CASSIGTGSYNEQFF,TGTGCCAGTAGTATCGGGACAGGCTCCTACAATGAGCAGTTCTTC
-,TRBV10-1,TRBD1,TRBJ1-2,CASGLGPDRNYGYTF,TGCGCCAGCGGTCTGGGGCCGGACAGGAACTATGGCTACACCTTC
-,TRBV11-3,TRBD2,TRBJ2-3,CASSSGLAGGTDTQYF,TGTGCCAGCAGCTCAGGACTAGCGGGAGGCACAGATACGCAGTATTTT
-,TRBV9,-,TRBJ2-5,CASSDGRPLGTQYF,TGTGCCAGCAGCGACGGACGTCCCCTAGGGACCCAGTACTTC
-,TRBV5-5,-,TRBJ1-5,CASSSGVGNQPQHF,TGTGCCAGCAGCTCAGGGGTTGGCAATCAGCCCCAGCATTTT
-,TRBV30,-,TRBJ1-1,CAWSVHSGGRAEAFF,TGTGCCTGGAGTGTTCATAGTGGGGGGAGGGCTGAAGCTTTCTTT
-,TRBV11-1,TRBD2,TRBJ2-5,CASSPSLAGGQETQYF,TGTGCCAGCAGCCCCAGCTTAGCGGGGGGGCAAGAGACCCAGTACTTC
-,TRBV5-1,-,TRBJ1-1,CASSLTTMNTEAFF,TGCGCCAGCAGCTTAACTACCATGAACACTGAAGCTTTCTTT
-,TRBV11-2,TRBD1,TRBJ2-7,CASSLGQGSSEQYF,TGTGCCAGCAGCCTGGGACAGGGCAGCAGCGAGCAGTACTTC
-,TRBV19,TRBD1,TRBJ2-2,CASRISGQGNTGELFF,TGTGCCAGTAGGATCTCGGGACAGGGTAACACCGGGGAGCTGTTTTTT
-,TRBV4-3,TRBD1,TRBJ2-3,CASSQGLGTGNTDTQYF,TGCGCCAGCAGCCAAGGGTTAGGGACAGGCAACACAGATACGCAGTATTTT